This T cell receptor (beta chain) was observed in a study of shared clonotypes between healthy human individuals. Points on this clone: Its antigen is still unknown.

Whole-study results and caveats: Blood alone was sampled, and tissue repertoires likely differ.

The authors' processing: For the immunoSEQ data, sequences were junction-only without quality scores, so filtering differed. This table comes from immunoSEQ multiplex PCR, and its TCRdb copy is limited to in-frame clones, with some not included. V and J calls and clone size are those listed in that table; D and trimming were worked out from the DNA. The table lists about 610,000 clones, 95% to 97% of them singletons, with 0.11% in the top ten. The naive CD8 subset, CD45RO-negative cells positively selected for CCR7, excluded terminally differentiated effector memory CD45RA+ cells. With V trimmed by 1 base and J by 7 bases, 12 bases remained unmatched. Germline values: CDR1 SGHAT, CDR2 FQNNGV. This CDR3 spans 16 amino acids.

The receptor comes from a young woman in good health. The chain carries TRBV11-2 and TRBJ2-7; 8 positions match TRBD2. Sequences were obtained from naive CD8+ T cells sorted from blood. The CDR3 nucleotides are TGTGCCAGCAGCTTAGTTGAGGTCCCGGGGGGGTGGGAGCAGTACTTC. It encodes CASSLVEVPGGWEQYF.